This T cell receptor (beta chain) emerged from a study of glioma-infiltrating T cells after dendritic cell vaccination (dated by TCRdb to about 2016). General notes on the study: The cohort included about 15 glioblastoma patients drawn from Phase I and II dendritic cell vaccination trials, of whom 9 were newly diagnosed and 6 had recurrent disease. Patients received autologous tumor lysate-pulsed dendritic cell vaccination between the early 2000s and the early 2010s. To make the vaccine, monocyte-derived dendritic cells were cultured for six to eight days with IL-4 and GM-CSF and then pulsed overnight with autologous tumor lysate. Three intradermal dendritic cell vaccine injections were administered to patients at biweekly intervals in the arm below the axilla. In glioblastoma patients vaccinated with dendritic cells, deep sequencing of TCR beta CDR3 regions served to measure tumor-infiltrating lymphocyte content and to compare repertoires between tumor and blood. Survival after dendritic cell vaccination was correlated with TCR sequencing metrics such as TIL content and the overlap between tumor and blood repertoires.

To note about this clone: Its specific antigen is unknown. Base qualities are missing; no much larger clone stands one base away.

CDR1 and CDR2 were assigned from the germline V gene (reference sequence) as SEHNR and FQNEAQ. Unmatched junction bases come to 2, with V trimmed by 2 bases and J by 3 bases. From its cysteine to its phenylalanine, the CDR3 spans 14 amino acids. Only the CDR3 region is kept as DNA, spanning 42 bases read in frame from base 1. Study-level results and caveats: TCR clonality showed no direct relationship with survival, which suggests that a diverse polyclonal response may be important. The three-group TCR overlap response model was described as speculative and requiring prospective validation. After dendritic cell vaccination, a higher estimated pretreatment TIL content predicted longer time to progression and overall survival. The cohort was small and heterogeneous, with few patients having full blood and tumor sets and even fewer initial-recurrent tumor pairs.

Using the immunoSEQ assay, TCRB CDR3 regions were amplified from 2 to 2.5 micrograms of genomic DNA, or from all available DNA when less than that was on hand. The multiplex PCR relied on 60 forward primers for TCR V beta segments and 13 reverse primers for J beta segments. Synthetic control templates were spiked into each sample at limiting dilution to estimate reads per starting template. The Illumina HiSeq System generated 87 bp sequencing reads. On the study's bioinformatics: PCR and sequencing errors were removed by a nearest neighbor algorithm that merged closely related sequences. TCR overlap was measured as the percentage of unique tumor TCR beta sequences also present in the same patient's peripheral blood. TCRdb stores this immuneACCESS table with in-frame sequences only. Part of the clones is absent; in the studies checked, under half of the shortfall reflects unresolved V genes, and no reason is known for the rest. V and J calls plus clone size are reproduced from that table; the DNA served to infer D and trimming. For this sample there are around 60,000 clones; around nine tenths appear just once. Roughly 10% of the sample rests with the top ten.

In the paper's terms, the time point label means: after dendritic cell vaccination, including at tumor progression/relapse. Selection of patients required sufficient residual fresh-frozen tumor tissue and over two years of available survival data. Although molecular status otherwise differed among the glioblastoma patients, no patient had an isocitrate dehydrogenase mutation. PBMC were collected before vaccination, two weeks after the third vaccination, and at tumor progression if tumor progression occurred. The Qiagen DNeasy Blood extraction Kit was used for extraction of genomic DNA. The rearrangement joined TRBV7-9 to TRBJ1-1, with 8 middle bases fitting TRBD1. The sample here was blood, taken after dendritic cell vaccination. The clonotype comes from a human donor with glioblastoma. The CDR3 sequence is CASSLNRGDTEAFF. The DNA is TGTGCCAGCAGCTTAAACAGGGGGGACACTGAAGCTTTCTTT.